What follows describes a single T cell receptor (beta chain). Its antigen is still unknown. The data originate from a study of T cells in localized non-small cell lung cancer. The CDR3 covers 16 residues. The V and J ends lost 0 bases and 4 bases respectively, with 15 bases between them. Per the germline V gene, CDR1 is SGHRS and CDR2 is YFSETQ. Sequencing was performed with immunoSEQ multiplex PCR; in TCRdb, only in-frame clones are kept and a portion is missing. The data show tens of thousands of clones, with roughly 88% seen just once and about 5.6% held by the top ten. Study-wide points: Longer overall survival associated with higher blood T cell density; shorter survival with higher adjacent-lung clonality. Uninvolved adjacent lung had higher T cell clonality than tumor and all other tissues. Appearing in adjacent lung were a median about 50 of the top 100 tumor clones.

Sequencing used peripheral blood mononuclear cells, obtained before any cancer treatment. V and J are TRBV5-1 and TRBJ2-3; D gene uncertain. The sequence derives from a male donor at least 60 years old with stage II lung adenocarcinoma. CDR3 protein: CASSLEGRVRSDTQYF. The CDR3 nucleotides read TGCGCCAGCAGCTTGGAAGGTCGGGTACGGTCAGATACGCAGTATTTT. Variable domain in full (rest from reference TRBV5-1 and TRBJ2-3): KAGVTQTPRYLIKTRGQQVTLSCSPISGHRSVSWYQQTPGQGLQFLFEYFSETQRNKGNFPGRFSGRQFSNSRSEMNVSTLELGDSALYLCASSLEGRVRSDTQYFGPGTRLTVL.